Detailed here is one T cell receptor (beta chain). The antigen is not known. Gene names refer to mouse genes. These data come from a study of CD8+ T cells in alopecia areata. Study background: Donor skin was harvested from roughly 6-12-month-old C3H/HeJ mice with spontaneous alopecia and grafted onto approximately 7-11-week-old female C3H/HeJ recipients.

Researchers sorted pooled cutaneous lymph node cells on the basis of CD4, CD8alpha, NKG2D, NKG2ACE and other markers. In each case, RNA was isolated and then reverse transcribed into cDNA as the sequencing template. This table comes from immunoSEQ multiplex PCR, and its TCRdb copy is limited to in-frame clones, with some not included. Observed in the sample are under 350,000 clones, none of them singletons. Broader study findings: Scalp sequencing also captures normal skin's resident alphabeta T cells.

Sequencing was done on a sample of CD4+ T cells sorted from a lymph node. This clonotype originated in a C3H/HeJ mouse with alopecia areata. This strain has MHC haplotype H2-k.

CDR3 bases read: TGTGCCAGCAGCCAAGGCCGGGGGGGCCACGAC. This codes for CASSQGRGGHD. The CDR3 in full is CASSQGRGGHDTQYF. The chain links TRBV5 to TRBJ2-5; TRBD2 matches at 8 bases. The sequenced fragment ends 4 residues before the CDR3 boundary, so the rest is inferred from the germline J gene. The V gene's germline CDR1 is LGHNA and CDR2 YNLKQL (reference sequence). This CDR3 region has 15 residues.